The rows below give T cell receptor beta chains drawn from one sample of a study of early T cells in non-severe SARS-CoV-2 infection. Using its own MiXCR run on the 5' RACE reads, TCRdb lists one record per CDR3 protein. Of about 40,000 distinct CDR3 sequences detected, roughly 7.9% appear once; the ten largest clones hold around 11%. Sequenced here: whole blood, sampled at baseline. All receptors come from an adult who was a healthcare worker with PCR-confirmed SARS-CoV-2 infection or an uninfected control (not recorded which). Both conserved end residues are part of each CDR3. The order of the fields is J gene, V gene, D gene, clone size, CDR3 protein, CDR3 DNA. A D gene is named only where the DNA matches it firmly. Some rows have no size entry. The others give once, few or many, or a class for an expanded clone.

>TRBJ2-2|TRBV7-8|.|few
CASSLDVGQVGGTGELFF
TGTGCCAGCAGCCTAGACGTAGGGCAGGTTGGAGGCACCGGGGAGCTGTTTTTT
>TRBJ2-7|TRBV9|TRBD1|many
CASSPRQGLSYEQYF
TGTGCCAGCAGCCCGCGACAGGGTTTGTCCTACGAGCAGTACTTC
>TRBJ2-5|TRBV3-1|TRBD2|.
CASSQSASGGRETQYF
TGTGCCAGCAGCCAGAGTGCCAGCGGGGGAAGAGAGACCCAGTACTTC
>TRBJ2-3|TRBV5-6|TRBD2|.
CASSLDASGGVTDTQYF
TGTGCCAGCAGCTTGGACGCTAGCGGGGGCGTCACAGATACGCAGTATTTT
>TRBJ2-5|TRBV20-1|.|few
CSAEPTKTPRGTQYF
TGCAGTGCCGAGCCAACGAAAACTCCGCGGGGAACCCAGTACTTC
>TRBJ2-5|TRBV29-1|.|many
CSVGQGGETQYF
TGCAGCGTTGGCCAGGGAGGCGAGACCCAGTACTTC
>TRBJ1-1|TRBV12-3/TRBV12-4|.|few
CASSLIGALNTEAFF
TGTGCCAGCAGCCTCATCGGGGCCTTGAACACTGAAGCTTTCTTT
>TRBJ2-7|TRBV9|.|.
CASSVDRAGEQYF
TGTGCCAGCAGCGTAGATCGGGCCGGGGAGCAGTACTTC
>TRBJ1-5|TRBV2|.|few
CASSGLRDGNQPQHF
TGTGCCAGCAGTGGTCTGAGGGACGGCAATCAGCCCCAGCATTTT
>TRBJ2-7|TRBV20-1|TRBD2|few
CSASRGGVYEQYF
TGCAGTGCTAGTCGGGGGGGAGTCTACGAGCAGTACTTC
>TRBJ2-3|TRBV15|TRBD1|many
CATSREGQGSTDTQYF
TGTGCCACCAGCAGGGAGGGACAGGGAAGCACAGATACGCAGTATTTT
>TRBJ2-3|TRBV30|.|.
CAWSKQRTDTQYF
TGTGCCTGGAGTAAACAGCGCACAGATACGCAGTATTTT
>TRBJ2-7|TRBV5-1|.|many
CASSGFGQGNSHEQYF
TGCGCCAGCAGCGGGTTCGGCCAGGGCAATTCCCACGAGCAGTACTTC
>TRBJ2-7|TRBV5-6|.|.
CASSRRTERYYEQYF
TGTGCCAGCAGCCGCAGGACAGAACGGTACTACGAGCAGTACTTC
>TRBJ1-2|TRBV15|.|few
CATSISGVVGDGYTF
TGTGCCACCAGCATATCCGGGGTAGTTGGGGATGGCTACACCTTC
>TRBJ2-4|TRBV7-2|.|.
CASSLDSAKNIQYF
TGTGCCAGCAGCTTAGACAGTGCCAAAAACATTCAGTACTTC
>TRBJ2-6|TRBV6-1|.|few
CASSNQRTGANVLTF
TGTGCCAGCAGTAATCAGCGTACGGGGGCCAACGTCCTGACTTTC
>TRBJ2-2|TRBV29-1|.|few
CSVELANTGELFF
TGCAGCGTTGAACTGGCGAACACCGGGGAGCTGTTTTTT
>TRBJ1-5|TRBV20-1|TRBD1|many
CSALNSGTGGQPQHF
TGCAGTGCCCTAAACTCCGGGACAGGGGGCCAGCCCCAGCATTTT
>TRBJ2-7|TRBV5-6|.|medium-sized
CASSAGTASSYEQYF
TGTGCCAGCAGCGCTGGCACAGCTTCGTCCTACGAGCAGTACTTC
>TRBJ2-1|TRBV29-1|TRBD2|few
CSVEGTRMRGGAYEQFF
TGCAGCGTTGAAGGTACCAGAATGCGCGGGGGGGCCTATGAGCAGTTCTTC
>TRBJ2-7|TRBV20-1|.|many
CSAFTGTDSYEQYF
TGCAGTGCTTTTACCGGGACGGACTCCTACGAGCAGTACTTC
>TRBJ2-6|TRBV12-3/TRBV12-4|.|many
CASSLLSGANVLTF
TGTGCCAGCAGTTTGCTATCCGGGGCCAACGTCCTGACTTTC
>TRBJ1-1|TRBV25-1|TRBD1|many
CASSPQRGLAFF
TGTGCCAGCAGCCCTCAGAGGGGGCTGGCTTTCTTT